The sequence of this TCR beta chain was determined in a study of T cell responses to AZD1222 COVID-19 vaccine (dated by TCRdb to the early 2020s). For the wider study: TCR sequencing covered fewer than 250 trial participants: some 210 given two doses of AZD1222 and 26 given two doses of MenACWY control vaccine. Trial participants were enrolled into age subgroups of 18-55, 56-69 and 70-plus years, which contained about 160, 30 and 59 TCR-sequenced participants, respectively.

Explained via the paper, the time point label denotes: about 28 days (+/-7) after the second vaccine dose. AZD1222 recipients given second doses at about 4 weeks or at about 12 weeks were pooled, since spike-specific TCR depth and breadth were not found to differ between the two schedules. The vaccinee samples were drawn from two UK trials, COV001 and COV002, one of which was a single-blind randomized controlled phase 2/3 trial testing AZD1222 (ChAdOx1 nCoV-19) in healthy adults. For TCRbeta chain sequencing, PBMC samples were collected from trial participants at day 0 and at day 28 after the second dose. The CDR3 regions of human TCRbeta chains were analyzed by immunosequencing. In the source study's methods: TCRs in the repertoires were compared against a reference library of SARS-CoV-2-specific TCRs that had been generated with the MIRA antigen-specificity platform. Breadth meant the fraction of unique TCRs that were SARS-CoV-2-associated, whereas depth meant the fraction of total T cells that were SARS-CoV-2-associated. Using the MIRA data, each spike-specific TCR was assigned both to the spike region to which the TCR was reactive and to a CD4 or CD8 class. Log10-transformed breadth and depth values were compared by one-way ANOVA with Sidak's multiple comparisons tests. TCRdb holds this immuneACCESS table with in-frame rearrangements only. Some clones are missing; in checked studies, unresolved V genes explain under half, and the rest has no known cause. D and trimming come from the DNA, and the V and J calls and clone size come from that table. In this sample the table shows about 21,000 clones, around 82% of which occur a single time. Clones ranked in the top ten supply 16% of the sample.

With respect to this clone: It lacks a known antigen. The input lacks base qualities; no much larger clone sits a single base away.

What the work shows at the level of the full study, not this receptor alone: The vaccine-associated CD4 TCRs covered the entire spike protein, and the dominant responses fell in regions 160-218 and 743-854. The 56-69-year group was small, and its depth increase did not reach significance, likely because of low power. Participants were mostly white British, with more females than males. The authors suggested clonal diversity may have been underestimated. Conclusions about previously exposed vaccinees were limited because only six or seven AZD1222 recipients were SARS-CoV-2 seropositive at baseline. After two AZD1222 doses, both the breadth and the depth of spike-specific TCRs were significantly higher than at day 0 and than in MenACWY recipients. Epitopes outside the regions mutated in the B.1.351 and B.1.1.7 variants were reportedly recognized by nearly half of the unique spike-specific TCRs. No day 14 peak-response samples were available, so repertoires were characterized only after the peak T cell response.

CDR1 LNHDA and CDR2 SQIVND were looked up in the germline V gene (reference sequence). Including the terminal cysteine and phenylalanine, the CDR3 comprises 15 residues. Here the CDR3 DNA is all that survives: 45 bases in frame from base 1. V gives up 7 bases and J gives up 7 bases, and the segment between their germline ends measures 19 bases. Sample: peripheral blood, taken 28 days after the second AZD1222 dose. The TCR was taken from an adult who received the AZD1222 COVID-19 vaccine. The V gene is TRBV19 and the J gene is TRBJ1-4, with no D gene named confidently. The CDR3 reads as follows: CASKAAGNRGEKLFF. The nucleotide sequence reads as follows: TGTGCCAGTAAGGCGGCCGGGAACCGAGGTGAAAAACTGTTTTTT.